The rows below give T cell receptor beta chains drawn from one sample of a study of T cell changes during pregnancy in multiple sclerosis. Produced via immunoSEQ multiplex PCR; TCRdb's table is partial and in-frame only. The data show roughly 32,000 clones, 85% to 95% seen once. The input for sequencing was CD4+ T cells from peripheral blood mononuclear cells, taken in the second trimester of pregnancy. All receptors derive from a female donor with multiple sclerosis, enrolled in a pregnancy study. CDR3s include the opening cysteine and the closing phenylalanine or tryptophan. Fields, in order: D gene, V gene, J gene, clone size, CDR3 protein, CDR3 DNA. The D gene is left open where the match is weak. The size field is filled for only some rows; it gives once, few, many or a size class.

D: TRBD2
V: TRBV9
J: TRBJ2-1
size: .
CDR3: CASSVGGLAGGDNEQFF
DNA: TGTGCCAGCAGCGTAGGCGGACTAGCGGGAGGAGACAATGAGCAGTTCTTC

D: .
V: TRBV30
J: TRBJ1-5
size: .
CDR3: CAWTIGQNNQPQHF
DNA: TGTGCCTGGACCATAGGACAGAACAATCAGCCCCAGCATTTT

D: TRBD1
V: TRBV30
J: TRBJ2-2
size: .
CDR3: CAWRGRGLSTGELFF
DNA: TGTGCCTGGAGGGGCAGGGGGCTGAGCACCGGGGAGCTGTTTTTT

D: .
V: TRBV7-9
J: TRBJ1-1
size: .
CDR3: CASSLVGQSRNTEAFF
DNA: TGTGCCAGCAGCTTAGTTGGACAGTCACGTAACACTGAAGCTTTCTTT

D: .
V: TRBV4-1
J: TRBJ1-2
size: .
CDR3: CASSRVGADGYTF
DNA: TGCGCCAGCAGCCGCGTGGGGGCGGATGGCTACACCTTC

D: .
V: TRBV7-9
J: TRBJ2-1
size: .
CDR3: CASSSWTGGNEQFF
DNA: TGTGCCAGCAGCTCGTGGACTGGAGGAAATGAGCAGTTCTTC

D: TRBD2
V: TRBV12-5
J: TRBJ2-3
size: .
CDR3: CASDLAEGTDTQYF
DNA: TGTGCTAGTGACCTAGCGGAGGGCACAGATACGCAGTATTTT

D: .
V: TRBV19
J: TRBJ1-3
size: .
CDR3: CASSIVRASSGNTIYF
DNA: TGTGCCAGTAGTATAGTCAGGGCCAGCTCTGGAAACACCATATATTTT

D: .
V: TRBV6-1
J: TRBJ1-2
size: .
CDR3: CASSDNNYGYTF
DNA: TGTGCCAGCAGTGACAATAACTATGGCTACACCTTC

D: .
V: TRBV19
J: TRBJ2-2
size: .
CDR3: CASSIRGGELFF
DNA: TGTGCCAGTAGTATAAGGGGTGGGGAGCTGTTTTTT

D: TRBD2
V: TRBV19
J: TRBJ2-6
size: .
CDR3: CASNPQTSGRRSGANVLTF
DNA: TGTGCCAGTAATCCTCAAACTAGCGGGAGACGGTCTGGGGCCAACGTCCTGACTTTC

D: TRBD2
V: TRBV7-3
J: TRBJ2-1
size: once
CDR3: CASSLTSSGSRYNEQFF
DNA: TGTGCCAGCAGCTTAACGTCTAGCGGGAGTAGGTACAATGAGCAGTTCTTC

D: .
V: TRBV29-1
J: TRBJ2-2
size: .
CDR3: CSVEGPTLRTGELFF
DNA: TGCAGCGTTGAAGGTCCCACCCTACGCACCGGGGAGCTGTTTTTT

D: .
V: TRBV21-1
J: TRBJ2-1
size: .
CDR3: CASSIRWDRGPDNEQFF
DNA: TGTGCCAGCAGCATACGATGGGACAGGGGACCAGACAATGAGCAGTTCTTC

D: .
V: TRBV23-1
J: TRBJ2-7
size: .
CDR3: CASSQSSQPPYEQYF
DNA: TGCGCCAGCAGTCAATCGTCACAGCCTCCCTACGAGCAGTACTTC

D: .
V: TRBV6-6
J: TRBJ2-3
size: .
CDR3: CASSYGSSVGDTQYF
DNA: TGTGCCAGCAGTTATGGCTCTAGTGTCGGAGATACGCAGTATTTT

D: .
V: TRBV9
J: TRBJ2-1
size: .
CDR3: CASSVESPRFRGNEQFF
DNA: TGTGCCAGCAGCGTAGAAAGTCCTCGCTTTAGGGGCAATGAGCAGTTCTTC

D: .
V: TRBV5-4
J: TRBJ2-3
size: .
CDR3: CASSGGGHPSTDTQYF
DNA: TGTGCCAGCAGCGGGGGGGGACACCCTAGCACAGATACGCAGTATTTT

D: .
V: TRBV5-1
J: TRBJ1-1
size: few
CDR3: CASSPRYRNTEAFF
DNA: TGCGCCAGCAGCCCCCGGTACAGGAACACTGAAGCTTTCTTT

D: .
V: TRBV6-1
J: TRBJ2-3
size: .
CDR3: CASSGTFTDTQYF
DNA: TGTGCCAGCAGTGGGACTTTCACAGATACGCAGTATTTT

D: TRBD1
V: TRBV28
J: TRBJ1-4
size: .
CDR3: CASSFNRGTNEKLFF
DNA: TGTGCCAGCAGTTTTAACAGGGGAACTAATGAAAAACTGTTTTTT

D: TRBD1
V: TRBV7-3
J: TRBJ2-7
size: .
CDR3: CASSLRMTRGKAYEQYF
DNA: TGTGCCAGCAGCCTCCGGATGACCAGGGGGAAAGCTTACGAGCAGTACTTC

D: TRBD2
V: TRBV5-1
J: TRBJ2-3
size: .
CDR3: CASSSRDYRADTQYF
DNA: TGCGCCAGCAGCTCTCGGGACTACAGAGCAGATACGCAGTATTTT

D: TRBD1
V: TRBV19
J: TRBJ2-7
size: .
CDR3: CASSMGTGLLQYF
DNA: TGTGCCAGTAGTATGGGGACAGGACTCTTGCAGTACTTC

D: .
V: TRBV18
J: TRBJ1-5
size: .
CDR3: CASSPSYSNQPQHF
DNA: TGTGCCAGCTCACCATCGTATAGCAATCAGCCCCAGCATTTT

D: .
V: TRBV2
J: TRBJ2-2
size: .
CDR3: CASGRVANTGELFF
DNA: TGTGCCAGTGGCCGGGTCGCGAACACCGGGGAGCTGTTTTTT

D: .
V: TRBV27
J: TRBJ2-1
size: .
CDR3: CASRAEASYNEQFF
DNA: TGTGCCAGCAGAGCGGAGGCTTCCTACAATGAGCAGTTCTTC

D: TRBD1
V: TRBV6-5
J: TRBJ1-1
size: once
CDR3: CASTSTGINTEAFF
DNA: TGTGCCAGCACCTCGACAGGGATAAACACTGAAGCTTTCTTT

D: TRBD2
V: TRBV5-8
J: TRBJ2-5
size: .
CDR3: CASRTGLAGGGQETQYF
DNA: TGTGCCAGCAGGACGGGACTAGCGGGAGGGGGCCAAGAGACCCAGTACTTC

D: .
V: TRBV29-1
J: TRBJ2-7
size: .
CDR3: CSVRRGGVYEQYF
DNA: TGCAGCGTTCGCAGGGGAGGGGTCTACGAGCAGTACTTC

D: TRBD1
V: TRBV4-1
J: TRBJ2-5
size: .
CDR3: CASSHGTTGLETQYF
DNA: TGCGCCAGCAGCCACGGTACGACAGGGTTGGAGACCCAGTACTTC

D: TRBD1
V: TRBV25-1
J: TRBJ1-2
size: once
CDR3: CASSGGTGIYGYTF
DNA: TGTGCCAGCAGTGGTGGGACAGGAATTTATGGCTACACCTTC

D: .
V: TRBV2
J: TRBJ2-2
size: .
CDR3: CASIPSANTGELFF
DNA: TGTGCCAGCATTCCAAGCGCGAACACCGGGGAGCTGTTTTTT

D: TRBD1
V: TRBV11-2
J: TRBJ2-7
size: .
CDR3: CASRTDRGREQYF
DNA: TGTGCCAGCAGGACCGACAGGGGGCGGGAGCAGTACTTC

D: TRBD2
V: TRBV30
J: TRBJ2-1
size: .
CDR3: CAWSRTSTSEQFF
DNA: TGTGCCTGGAGTAGGACTAGCACAAGTGAGCAGTTCTTC

D: .
V: TRBV5-1
J: TRBJ2-2
size: .
CDR3: CASSLGQGGTGELFF
DNA: TGCGCCAGCAGCCTAGGGCAGGGGGGTACCGGGGAGCTGTTTTTT

D: TRBD1
V: TRBV4-1
J: TRBJ2-7
size: few
CDR3: CASSHTGTGGDEQYF
DNA: TGCGCCAGCAGCCATACCGGGACAGGGGGCGACGAGCAGTACTTC

D: TRBD1
V: TRBV7-9
J: TRBJ2-5
size: .
CDR3: CASSLGQGAKETQYF
DNA: TGTGCCAGCAGCCTAGGACAGGGGGCAAAAGAGACCCAGTACTTC

D: .
V: TRBV7-6
J: TRBJ2-5
size: .
CDR3: CASSLFPRETQYF
DNA: TGTGCCAGCAGCTTGTTCCCTCGGGAGACCCAGTACTTC

D: TRBD1
V: TRBV2
J: TRBJ2-2
size: .
CDR3: CASSYNRGRTGELFF
DNA: TGTGCCAGCAGTTACAACAGGGGGAGGACCGGGGAGCTGTTTTTT

D: .
V: TRBV6-6
J: TRBJ2-3
size: .
CDR3: CASRSPGGTDTQYF
DNA: TGTGCCAGCAGATCGCCAGGGGGCACAGATACGCAGTATTTT